One and the same sample provided the 21 T cell receptor beta chains below, sequenced in a study of Tregs in tolerant kidney transplant recipients. Here immunoSEQ multiplex PCR was the method, and the copy in TCRdb shows in-frame clones only, minus some. In the table there are some 100,000 clones, roughly 92% of which are singletons. Sequencing used CD4+ T cells from blood. The receptors were sampled from a human donor in good health.

The chain couples TRBV5-1 to TRBJ2-5, with 9 nucleotides matching TRBD1. The CDR3 has 14 residues. V lost 4 bases, J lost 3 bases, and 4 bases stayed unmatched. Germline CDR1 reads SGHRS; CDR2 reads YFSETQ. The CDR3 DNA sequence: TGCGCCAGCAGCGCGGGGACAGGGAAAGAGACCCAGTACTTC. Its protein product is CASSAGTGKETQYF.

This clone was picked up one time. The V and J genes are TRBV9 and TRBJ1-1; 7 bases fit TRBD1. This CDR3 region has 15 residues. The germline gives CDR1 SGDLS, CDR2 YYNGEE. V gave up 4 bases and J gave up 5 bases; unmatched junction bases: 11. As DNA, the CDR3 is TGTGCCAGCAGCTCACGACAGGGCTCGAGGACTGAAGCTTTCTTT. Protein: CASSSRQGSRTEAFF.

The rearrangement uses TRBV5-1 and TRBJ2-3; 10 positions agree with TRBD2. The CDR3 is 13 residues long. The germline gives CDR1 SGHRS, CDR2 YFSETQ. The junction had 4 bases not matched to a gene; V was cut back by 6 bases and J by 6 bases. The CDR3: CASTISGGDTQYF. Here the CDR3 DNA reads TGCGCCAGCACCATTAGCGGGGGGGATACGCAGTATTTT.

The V call is TRBV5-4, the J call TRBJ2-3, with TRBD1 matching over 9 bases. Unmatched junction bases numbered 4, after V lost 4 bases and J lost 4 bases. This CDR3 contains 14 residues. The V gene's germline CDR1 is SGHNT and CDR2 YYREEE (reference sequence). The CDR3 DNA is TGTGCCAGCAGCCCGGACAGGGGAGCAGATACGCAGTATTTT. Translating it yields CASSPDRGADTQYF.

Notes on this clone: The sample has other DNA sequences that encode this CDR3 too. The V call is TRBV19, the J call TRBJ2-7; the D is unclear. Trimming took off 3 bases at V and 3 bases at J, with 6 bases between the two ends. Germline V lookup: CDR1 LNHDA, CDR2 SQIVND (reference sequence). CDR3 size: 12 residues. As DNA, the CDR3 is TGTGCCAGTAGTATGGGCGGCTACGAGCAGTACTTC. It specifies CASSMGGYEQYF.

DNA for the CDR3: TGCGCCAGCAGCTTGGGGGCGGGGTGGGACAATGAGCAGTTCTTC. Encoded protein: CASSLGAGWDNEQFF. This chain joins TRBV5-1 and TRBJ2-1; a weak D match, TRBD2 (6 bases). The germline CDR1 and CDR2 sequences are SGHRS and YFSETQ. V lost 0 bases to trimming and J lost 5 bases, with 12 bases between them. The CDR3 runs to 15 residues.

This clone was detected once. The chain links TRBV5-1 to TRBJ2-5; D not resolved. V lost 0 bases and J 4 bases, leaving 16 bases between the germline ends. Germline loops: CDR1 SGHRS, CDR2 YFSETQ. CDR3 length: 16 residues. In DNA, the CDR3 is TGCGCCAGCAGCTTGGTGGCTAGTGTGGCAGGAGAGACCCAGTACTTC. Protein: CASSLVASVAGETQYF.

The V gene is TRBV6-5, the J gene TRBJ2-3; 7 bases are shared with TRBD1. The CDR3 is 16 residues long. Looked up from germline, CDR1 is MNHEY and CDR2 is SVGAGI. Trimming cost V 0 bases and J 2 bases; bases outside gene matches: 5. The DNA of the CDR3 is TGTGCCAGCAGTTACTCCGGGACAGTCAACACAGATACGCAGTATTTT. Translated: CASSYSGTVNTDTQYF.

V and J are TRBV7-9 and TRBJ2-2, with D unresolved. CDR3 length: 13 residues. Per germline, CDR1 SEHNR and CDR2 FQNEAQ (reference sequence). V lost 3 bases, J lost 2 bases, and 4 bases lay in between. CDR3 region: CASSLGNTGELFF. CDR3 bases: TGTGCCAGCAGCTTGGGTAACACCGGGGAGCTGTTTTTT.

This clone showed up just once. The chain is built from TRBV15 and TRBJ1-3; D not resolved. Looked up from germline, CDR1 is LNHNV and CDR2 is YYDKDF (reference sequence). The CDR3 has 18 amino acids. The ends were cut back, 4 bases at V and 0 bases at J, with 19 bases in the middle. The CDR3 protein is CATSMNRQDLASGNTIYF. CDR3 bases: TGTGCCACCAGCATGAATAGGCAAGACCTCGCCTCTGGAAACACCATATATTTT.

This clone has a single count. This chain connects TRBV11-2 to TRBJ2-5; 12 bases fit TRBD2. CDR1 is SGHAT and CDR2 is FQNNGV in the germline V gene. The CDR3 extends over 17 amino acids. Trimming cost V 2 bases and J 4 bases; bases outside gene matches: 8. The CDR3 nucleotides read TGTGCCAGCAGCTTAAGTCTAGCGGGGGGGCAATCAGAGACCCAGTACTTC. It yields the protein CASSLSLAGGQSETQYF.

The rearrangement joins TRBV18 to TRBJ2-5, with a tentative D call TRBD2 (5 bases). Germline V gives CDR1 KGHSH, CDR2 LQKENI. Trimming removed 4 bases from V and 5 bases from J, with 14 bases in between. This CDR3 region has 14 residues. The CDR3 sequence: CASSLPTSGETQYF. The CDR3 coding sequence is TGTGCCAGCTCACTTCCTACTAGTGGGGAGACCCAGTACTTC.

Points on this clone: The same CDR3 can be traced to other DNA sequences in this sample. V gene TRBV9 combines with J gene TRBJ1-6; TRBD1 matches 9 bases. CDR3 length equals 15 residues. Looked up from germline, CDR1 is SGDLS and CDR2 is YYNGEE. Trimming removed 4 bases from V and 7 bases from J; junction bases left unmatched: 6. CDR3 coding DNA: TGTGCCAGCAGCACCGGGACAGGGCTAAATTCACCCCTCCACTTT. This gives the protein CASSTGTGLNSPLHF.

The V call is TRBV18, the J call TRBJ2-1; unclear D gene. The CDR3 totals 12 residues. Germline V gene lookup returns CDR1 KGHSH and CDR2 LQKENI. V was shortened by 3 bases and J by 6 bases, with 6 bases between the two germline ends. For the CDR3, the DNA is TGTGCCAGCTCACCGGAACGCAATGAGCAGTTCTTC. This codes for CASSPERNEQFF.

This clone occurred once. This chain connects TRBV11-2 to TRBJ2-3; D is ambiguous. Trimming pared 2 bases from V and 3 bases from J, leaving 9 bases between. Germline CDR1 and CDR2: SGHAT and FQNNGV. This CDR3 contains 14 residues. CDR3 sequence reads: CASSLNRVTDTQYF. As DNA, the CDR3 is TGTGCCAGCAGCTTAAACCGAGTAACAGATACGCAGTATTTT.

On this clone: Compared with germline, one end of the junction differs, possibly owing to a read error. DNA for the CDR3: TGCGCCAGCAGTGAGAACCTGGGCACGGATACGCAGTATTTT. Translating it yields CASSENLGTDTQYF. V usage is TRBV10-1 and J usage is TRBJ2-3; D is unresolved. The germline V gene has CDR1 WNHNN and CDR2 SYGVQD (reference sequence). The CDR3 runs to 14 residues.

The chain combines TRBV15 with TRBJ1-5, with D uncertain. V lost 0 bases and J lost 0, with 12 bases in between. CDR1 and CDR2 from the germline V gene are LNHNV and YYDKDF (reference sequence). CDR3 length equals 17 residues. The DNA for the CDR3 is TGTGCCACCAGCAGAGATGGGTCCGAGTATAGCAATCAGCCCCAGCATTTT. Translated: CATSRDGSEYSNQPQHF.

The V gene is TRBV5-1, the J gene TRBJ2-2; 8 bases fit TRBD1. The CDR3 consists of 16 residues. The germline V gene encodes CDR1 SGHRS and CDR2 YFSETQ. Germline trimming cut 7 bases from V and 4 bases from J; bases unmatched to any gene: 12. The CDR3 loop reads CASYRGQGGRTGELFF. Here the CDR3 DNA reads TGCGCCAGCTACCGAGGACAGGGAGGCCGCACCGGGGAGCTGTTTTTT.

V usage is TRBV18 and J usage is TRBJ1-1, with TRBD1 matching over 11 bases. The CDR3 has 15 residues. Germline lookup yields CDR1 KGHSH and CDR2 LQKENI. Trimming cost V 3 bases and J 5 bases; bases outside gene matches: 5. For the CDR3, the DNA is TGTGCCAGCTCACCGGGGACAGGGGGAGAGACTGAAGCTTTCTTT. Its translation is CASSPGTGGETEAFF.

The rearrangement links TRBV21-1 to TRBJ2-5; TRBD1, the D gene given by the table, was not confirmed from the DNA. TRBV21-1 is listed as a pseudogene. The CDR3 covers 14 residues. The CDR3 nucleotides are TGTGCCAGCAGTCCACAGGGGGCCCAAGAGACCCAGTACTTC. Protein product: CASSPQGAQETQYF.

This clone was seen just once. The chain combines TRBV20-1 with TRBJ2-1; D remains unclear. Looked up from germline, CDR1 is DFQATT and CDR2 is SNEGSKA (reference sequence). The CDR3 length is 10 residues. V was shortened by 0 bases and J by 7 bases, with 1 base between the two germline ends. The CDR3 region has the DNA TGCAGTGCTAGAGAGAATGAGCAGTTCTTC. It encodes CSARENEQFF.